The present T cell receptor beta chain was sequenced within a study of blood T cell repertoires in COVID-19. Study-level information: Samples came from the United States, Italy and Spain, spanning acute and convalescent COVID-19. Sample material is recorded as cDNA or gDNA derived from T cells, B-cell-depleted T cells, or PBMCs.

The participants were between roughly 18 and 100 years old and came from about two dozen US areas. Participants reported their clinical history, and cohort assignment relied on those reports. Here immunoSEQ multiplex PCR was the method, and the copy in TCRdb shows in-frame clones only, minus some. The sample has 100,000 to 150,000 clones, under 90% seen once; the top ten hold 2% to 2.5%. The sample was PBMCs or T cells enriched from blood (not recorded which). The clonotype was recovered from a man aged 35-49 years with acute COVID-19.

CDR3 DNA: TGTGCCAGCAGCTTAGCCAGGTCCTACGAGCAGTACTTC. It codes for CASSLARSYEQYF. This rearrangement joins TRBV7-2 to TRBJ2-7; D uncertain. Trimming stripped 0 bases from V and 1 base from J, with 4 bases between. The CDR3 has 13 amino acids. CDR1 and CDR2 from the germline V gene are SGHTA and FQGNSA.